This TCR beta chain stems from a study of blood T cell repertoires in COVID-19. At the level of the study: Collection of acute and convalescent COVID-19 samples took place in the United States, Italy and Spain. PBMCs, B-cell-depleted T cells, or T cells provided the cDNA or gDNA that made up the material.

V lost 7 bases and J 0 bases, leaving 9 bases between the germline ends. The length of the CDR3 is 14 residues. The V gene's germline CDR1 is SNHLY and CDR2 FYNNEI. Method: immunoSEQ multiplex PCR; TCRdb's copy keeps in-frame clones and lacks some. The sample has 150,000 or so clones, 80% to 95% seen once; the top ten hold roughly 5%. The chain uses TRBV2 and TRBJ2-2; D might be TRBD2 (5 bases). This TCR was recovered from a woman in her forties or fifties with acute or convalescent COVID-19. Sequencing input: peripheral blood. Here the CDR3 reads CASTGLANTGELFF. CDR3 bases: TGTGCCAGCACGGGGTTGGCGAACACCGGGGAGCTGTTTTTT.